This TCR beta chain was sequenced for a study of cytomegalovirus exposure and HLA in healthy donors. Points on this clone: Its antigen is as yet unknown.

Per the germline V gene, CDR1 is SEHNR and CDR2 is FQNEAQ (reference sequence). The CDR3 extends over 13 amino acids. The V and J ends lost 5 bases and 5 bases respectively, with 10 bases between them. Regarding donors, all were healthy bone marrow donors. Primers for the PCR totalled 60 Vbeta and 13 Jbeta. This table comes from immunoSEQ multiplex PCR, and its TCRdb copy is limited to in-frame clones, with some not included. The data show around 150,000 clones, about four fifths seen once. Overall study results and limits: What a later analysis showed was that several of the most significant clusters appeared linked to common viral pathogens.

The source is a man aged 30 to 39 in good health and CMV-seronegative. The source material was PBMCs. The rearrangement joins TRBV7-9 to TRBJ2-1, with a possible D match to TRBD2 (5 bases). The CDR3 DNA reads as TGTGCCAGCAGCCCGGACGGGAACAATGAGCAGTTCTTC. It specifies CASSPDGNNEQFF.